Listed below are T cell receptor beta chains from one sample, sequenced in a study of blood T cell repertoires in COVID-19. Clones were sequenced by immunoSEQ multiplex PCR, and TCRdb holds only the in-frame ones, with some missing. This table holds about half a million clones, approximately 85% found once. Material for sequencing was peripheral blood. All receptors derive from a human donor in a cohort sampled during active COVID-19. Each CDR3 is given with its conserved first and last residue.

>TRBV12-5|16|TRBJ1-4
CASGLAPGYAREKLFF
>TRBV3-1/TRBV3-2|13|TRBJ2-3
CASSQGGGDTQYF
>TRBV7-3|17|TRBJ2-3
CASSLKWRANGTDTQYF
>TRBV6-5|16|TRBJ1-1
CASSYSTGDVNTEAFF
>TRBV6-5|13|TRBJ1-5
CASSWDRYQPQHF
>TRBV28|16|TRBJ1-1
CASRRHWTGGQAEAFF
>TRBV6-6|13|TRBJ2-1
CASSYFSANEQFF
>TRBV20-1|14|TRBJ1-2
CSASPKRGVGGYTF
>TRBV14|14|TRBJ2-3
CASSQDLGPDTQYF
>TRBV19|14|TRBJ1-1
CASRQGLKNTEAFF
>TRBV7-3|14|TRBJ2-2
CASSLGQGPGELFF
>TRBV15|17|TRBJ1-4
CATSPQRAAATNEKLFF
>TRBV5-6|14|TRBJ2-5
CASSVKGAGETQYF
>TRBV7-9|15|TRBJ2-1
CASSGTGGTYNEQFF
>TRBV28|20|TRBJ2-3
CASSFFLGVPSGRAGNTQYF
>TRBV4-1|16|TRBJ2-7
CASSQDSAGEIYEQYF
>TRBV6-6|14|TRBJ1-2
CASSPGTTNYGYTF
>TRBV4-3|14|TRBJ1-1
CASSLKHIDTEAFF
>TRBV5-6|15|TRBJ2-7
CASSLFRTSASEQYF
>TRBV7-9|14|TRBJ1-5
CASSSGQNNQPQHF
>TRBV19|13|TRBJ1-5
CASRWGVEQPQHF
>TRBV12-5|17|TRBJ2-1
CASSFGEIAGGYNEQFF
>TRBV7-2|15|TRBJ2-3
CASSLASGRTDTQYF
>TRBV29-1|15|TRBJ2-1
CSALTRSGLPNEQFF
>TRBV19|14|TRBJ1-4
CASTRAQTGEKLFF
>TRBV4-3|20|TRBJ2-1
CASSQEVPAGGPSRYNEQFF
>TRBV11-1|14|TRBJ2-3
CASSSAGGLDTQYF
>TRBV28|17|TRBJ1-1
CASTRIPQVPMNTEAFF
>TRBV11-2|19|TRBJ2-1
CASSLPTGVAGVPYNEQFF
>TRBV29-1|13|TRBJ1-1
CSVRGTLNTEAFF
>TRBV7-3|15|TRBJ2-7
CASSLDPQRGGEQYF
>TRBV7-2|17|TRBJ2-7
CASSSTSGTSAPYEQYF
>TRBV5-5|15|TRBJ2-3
CASGRWDSRGVTQYF
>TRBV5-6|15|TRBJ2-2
CASTPGLAGTGELFF
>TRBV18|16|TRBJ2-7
CASSPGSDSDSYEQYF
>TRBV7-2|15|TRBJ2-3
CASSVLAGAGDTQYF
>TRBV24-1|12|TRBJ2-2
CATSVYAGELFF
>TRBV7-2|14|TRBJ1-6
CASSTQGRNSPLHF
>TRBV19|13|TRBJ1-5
CASSIRVEQPQHF
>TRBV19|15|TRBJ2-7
CASKETSALYYEQYF
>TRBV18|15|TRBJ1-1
CASSPGTVSNTEAFF
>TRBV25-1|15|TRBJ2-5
CASSERPGQGETQYF
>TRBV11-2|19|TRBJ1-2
CASSLEGRGVVTRDYGYTF
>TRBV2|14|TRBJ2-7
CASREGSGSYEQYF
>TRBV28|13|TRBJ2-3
CASSGDPADTQYF
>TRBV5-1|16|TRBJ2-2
CASSLGLAGNTGELFF
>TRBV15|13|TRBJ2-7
CATSRDKGFEQYF
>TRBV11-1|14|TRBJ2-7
CASSRRGVLYEQYF
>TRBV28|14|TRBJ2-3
CASSSPPETDTQYF
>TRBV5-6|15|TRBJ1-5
CASSWGGLGNQPQHF
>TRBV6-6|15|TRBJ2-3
CASRNLRDTSDTQYF
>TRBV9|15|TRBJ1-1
CASSAISARNTEAFF
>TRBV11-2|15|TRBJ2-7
CASSSTSGRAYEQYF
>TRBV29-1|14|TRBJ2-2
CSVRPGQGAGELFF
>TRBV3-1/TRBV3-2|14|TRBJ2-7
CASSRSTGVDEQYF
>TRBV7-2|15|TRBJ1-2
CASSLEIGGANGYTF
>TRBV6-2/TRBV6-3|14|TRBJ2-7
CASSFGGFSYEQYF
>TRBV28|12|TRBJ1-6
CASSLGLRTLHF
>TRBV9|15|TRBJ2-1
CASSVTSGTYNEQFF